This is a list of T cell receptor beta chains from one sample in a study of T cells in Graves' hyperthyroidism and ophthalmopathy. MiXCR, applied by TCRdb to the multiplex PCR reads, yields one record per CDR3 protein. The sample has approximately 600,000 distinct CDR3 sequences; around 20% are singletons. The sequencing sample was made of blood. All receptors derive from a man in his thirties or forties with Graves' ophthalmopathy. Both conserved end residues are part of each CDR3. The D gene is left open where the match is weak. Some rows mark clone size as missing; the rest say once, few, many or name a class of expanded clone.

d_call,cdr3_length,v_call,clone_size,j_call,cdr3_nt,cdr3_aa
-,15,TRBV28,few,TRBJ1-5,TGTGCCAGCAGTTTCTCAACAGGGTCCAATCAGCCCCAGCATTTT,CASSFSTGSNQPQHF
-,14,TRBV6-1,few,TRBJ2-5,TGTGCCAGCAGTTCTAGCGTGGCCGGTGTGACCCAGTACTTC,CASSSSVAGVTQYF
TRBD2,16,TRBV4-1,-,TRBJ2-7,TGCGCCAGCAGCGCCGGGACTAGCGGGAGGTTCTACGAGCAGTACTTC,CASSAGTSGRFYEQYF
TRBD1,14,TRBV28,few,TRBJ1-2,TGTGCCAGCAGCTCGGGACAGGGGACCTATGGCTACACCTTC,CASSSGQGTYGYTF
TRBD2,17,TRBV4-3,-,TRBJ2-3,TGCGCCAGCAGCCAAGAGAGTAGCGGGTCCCGCACAGATACGCAGTATTTT,CASSQESSGSRTDTQYF
-,16,TRBV20-1,few,TRBJ1-1,TGCAGTGCTAGAGATCGGGGGGGTTTCATGAACACTGAAGCTTTCTTT,CSARDRGGFMNTEAFF
TRBD1,17,TRBV20-1,-,TRBJ2-7,TGCAGTGCTAGAGACTTATCCGGGACAGGGGCCAGCTACGAGCAGTACTTC,CSARDLSGTGASYEQYF
-,14,TRBV7-9,-,TRBJ2-1,TGTGCCAGCAGCCTTGCCGGGAGTCAGAATGAGCAGTTCTTC,CASSLAGSQNEQFF
-,14,TRBV27,-,TRBJ2-7,TGTGCCAGCAGTTTAAGGTCCATCTCCTACGAGCAGTACTTC,CASSLRSISYEQYF
TRBD2,15,TRBV18,few,TRBJ2-2,TGTGCCAGCTCACCGGCTAGCGGGCGCACCGGGGAGCTGTTTTTT,CASSPASGRTGELFF
-,15,TRBV11-2,-,TRBJ2-1,TGTGCCAGCAGCTCCGGGACCCCGGGGTACAATGAGCAGTTCTTC,CASSSGTPGYNEQFF
-,12,TRBV2,few,TRBJ2-1,TGTGCCAGCGAACTAGCAGGGAATGAGCAGTTCTTC,CASELAGNEQFF
-,14,TRBV5-6,-,TRBJ2-1,TGTGCCAGCAGCCCGTCGGACACCGTCAATGAGCAGTTCTTC,CASSPSDTVNEQFF
-,14,TRBV6-1,-,TRBJ1-4,TGTGCCAGCAGCCCCCGGACAGCTAATGAAAAACTGTTTTTT,CASSPRTANEKLFF
TRBD1,16,TRBV10-1,few,TRBJ2-7,TGCGCCAGCAGTGAGTCACCTGGACAGGAGAGCTACGAGCAGTACTTC,CASSESPGQESYEQYF
-,13,TRBV11-2,many,TRBJ2-7,TGTGCCAGCAGCTTCGGACGGACCTACGAGCAGTACTTC,CASSFGRTYEQYF
-,14,TRBV12-3/TRBV12-4,-,TRBJ2-1,TGTGCCAGCAGTTCCGCCGAAGCATACAATGAGCAGTTCTTC,CASSSAEAYNEQFF
TRBD2,16,TRBV3-1,few,TRBJ2-1,TGTGCCAGCAGCCAAGTAAGCGGGGTCCACTACAATGAGCAGTTCTTC,CASSQVSGVHYNEQFF
TRBD1,15,TRBV27,-,TRBJ1-4,TGTGCCAGCAGTTTGAGAGGGGGCTCAGGGGAAAAACTGTTTTTT,CASSLRGGSGEKLFF
-,14,TRBV5-1,few,TRBJ2-7,TGCGCCAGCAGCTTCGGTGTCGAAGCCTACGAGCAGTACTTC,CASSFGVEAYEQYF
-,13,TRBV5-1,many,TRBJ2-5,TGCGCCAGCAGCTTAAAGGTCTTGGAGACCCAGTACTTC,CASSLKVLETQYF
-,14,TRBV11-2,many,TRBJ1-4,TGTGCCAGCAGCCTACAACCAACTAATGAAAAACTGTTTTTT,CASSLQPTNEKLFF
-,12,TRBV10-2,few,TRBJ2-1,TGCGCCAGCAGTGCACTTTACAATGAGCAGTTCTTC,CASSALYNEQFF
TRBD2,15,TRBV4-2,-,TRBJ2-7,TGTGCCAGCAGGGAAAACCTGGCGGGAGTGTCAAAGCAGTACTTC,CASRENLAGVSKQYF
-,12,TRBV27,-,TRBJ2-5,TGTGCCAGCAGTAACTTCCAAGAGACCCAGTACTTC,CASSNFQETQYF
TRBD2,13,TRBV6-2/TRBV6-3,few,TRBJ2-1,TGTGCCAGCTTTGGTAGCGGGAGAGGTGAGCAGTTCTTC,CASFGSGRGEQFF
TRBD1,12,TRBV5-1,many,TRBJ2-7,TGCGCCAGCAGCCGGGACAGTCTCGAGCAGTACTTC,CASSRDSLEQYF
TRBD1,16,TRBV20-1,many,TRBJ1-5,TGCAGTGCTAGATCAGGGGGCAGTGGGGGCAATCAGCCCCAGCATTTT,CSARSGGSGGNQPQHF
-,15,TRBV12-3/TRBV12-4,-,TRBJ2-5,TGTGCCAGCAGGATACTCGGACAGAACCAAGAGACCCAGTACTTC,CASRILGQNQETQYF
-,15,TRBV24-1,many,TRBJ2-3,TGTGCCACCAGTGATTTGGGCCAGCAAACAGATACGCAGTATTTT,CATSDLGQQTDTQYF
-,15,TRBV6-1,-,TRBJ2-4,TGTGCCAGCAGTGAAGTTAGGGCCTCCAAAAACATTCAGTACTTC,CASSEVRASKNIQYF
TRBD1,15,TRBV11-2,many,TRBJ2-1,TGTGCCAGCAACGGCCCGGGACAGGGGGTTGGTGAGCAGTTCTTC,CASNGPGQGVGEQFF
TRBD2,15,TRBV6-2/TRBV6-3,-,TRBJ2-2,TGTGCCAGCAGGCGACTAGCGTCAAGCACCGGGGAGCTGTTTTTT,CASRRLASSTGELFF
-,15,TRBV3-1,-,TRBJ2-1,TGTGCCAGCAGCCCGCCCGGGGGCTACAACAATGAGCAGTTCTTC,CASSPPGGYNNEQFF
-,13,TRBV20-1,few,TRBJ2-7,TGCAGTGGGAGAGGGGGGTTATCCTACGAGCAGTACTTC,CSGRGGLSYEQYF
-,14,TRBV2,few,TRBJ2-2,TGTGCCAGCAAGGTGGACAGTTACACCGGGGAGCTGTTTTTT,CASKVDSYTGELFF
TRBD2,14,TRBV30,few,TRBJ2-5,TGTGCCTGGAGGGAGCGGGGCTATCAAGAGACCCAGTACTTC,CAWRERGYQETQYF
-,13,TRBV29-1,-,TRBJ2-3,TGCAGCGTTGTAGCGGTAATTACAGATACGCAGTATTTT,CSVVAVITDTQYF
-,14,TRBV7-9,-,TRBJ1-3,TGTGCCAGCAGCTTACCAGCCTCTGAAAACACCATATATTTT,CASSLPASENTIYF
-,14,TRBV5-5,many,TRBJ2-1,TGTGCCAGCAGCTTGGGGACAGCCTACAATGAGCAGTTCTTC,CASSLGTAYNEQFF
TRBD1,16,TRBV28,many,TRBJ2-2,TGTGCCAGCAGTTTAGGAGGACAGGGGGCATCCGGGGAGCTGTTTTTT,CASSLGGQGASGELFF
TRBD1,16,TRBV18,-,TRBJ1-1,TGTGCCAGCTCACCAAAGGGACAGGGGATGAACACTGAAGCTTTCTTT,CASSPKGQGMNTEAFF
TRBD2,14,TRBV20-1,few,TRBJ2-7,TGCAGTGCCGGACTAGCGGGTAGGGCCTACGAGCAGCACTTC,CSAGLAGRAYEQHF
-,15,TRBV4-1,once,TRBJ2-2,TGCGCCAGCAGCCCGAGCGGAGGGCGCTCCGGGGAGCTGTTTTTT,CASSPSGGRSGELFF
-,15,TRBV19,-,TRBJ2-7,TGTGCCAGTAGAAGTCCGGGACTGGGGCTAAACGAGCAGTACTTC,CASRSPGLGLNEQYF
TRBD1,15,TRBV27,few,TRBJ1-1,TGTGCCAGCAGTTCCCGGGACAGGGGGCTCACTGAAGCTTTCTTT,CASSSRDRGLTEAFF
-,13,TRBV2,many,TRBJ1-2,TGTGCCAGCAGGGCCGGAGTCAACTATGGCTACACCTTC,CASRAGVNYGYTF
-,12,TRBV10-3,many,TRBJ2-1,TGTGCCATCAGTGAGTCGTCCAACGAGCAGTTCTTC,CAISESSNEQFF
TRBD2,15,TRBV20-1,-,TRBJ2-7,TGCAGTGCTAGAGATTTGGGCGGGAGACCTGACGAGCAGTACTTC,CSARDLGGRPDEQYF
TRBD1,15,TRBV28,few,TRBJ2-2,TGTGCCAGCGCGGGACAGGGGGCAGGCACCGGGGAGCTGTTTTTT,CASAGQGAGTGELFF
TRBD2,16,TRBV5-1,-,TRBJ2-7,TGCGCCAGCAGCTCCCCGACAGCGGGAGCTATCCCCGAGCAGTACTTC,CASSSPTAGAIPEQYF
-,14,TRBV5-1,-,TRBJ1-1,TGCGCCAGCAGCATCGACGGACTCGGGACTGAAGCTTTCTTT,CASSIDGLGTEAFF
-,18,TRBV7-9,many,TRBJ2-3,TGTGCCAGCAGCTCGTCAACACTCGGCCAGGGGAGCACAGATACGCAGTATTTT,CASSSSTLGQGSTDTQYF
-,16,TRBV3-1,many,TRBJ1-5,TGTGCCAGCAGCCCCTCGGACCTGGGGGAAAATCAGCCCCAGCATTTT,CASSPSDLGENQPQHF
-,14,TRBV27,many,TRBJ1-1,TGTGCCAGCAGTTTACAATTCATGAACACTGAAGCTTTCTTT,CASSLQFMNTEAFF